The next 26 T cell receptor beta chains were all read from a single sample in a study of kidney transplant recipient with SARS-CoV-2 infection. TCRdb ran MiXCR on the reads and lists one entry per CDR3 protein. The sample carries about 240,000 distinct CDR3 sequences, about 30% recorded once. The material was a blood sample, obtained at baseline and between days 110 and 120 from a kidney transplant recipient. Receptor source: a young adult male patient who had COVID-19 and was a kidney transplant recipient. Some T cells may arise from the graft donor.

This clonotype showed up just a few times. A junction end diverges from the germline sequence, so it may reflect a read error. This chain connects TRBV23-1 to TRBJ1-2, with unresolved D. TRBV23-1 is sorted into the ORF group, with uncertain function. This CDR3 region has 17 residues. CDR3 amino acids: CASSAHSLRRKTYVYTF. The CDR3 coding sequence is TGCGCCAGCAGTGCTCACTCGCTACGCAGAAAGACCTATGTCTACACCTTC.

Many counts were recorded for this clonotype. J is TRBJ1-2 and V is TRBV7-4; D uncertain. CDR1 SGHVT and CDR2 SQSDAQ come from the germline V gene. Trimming removed 5 bases at V and 4 bases at J, with 23 bases between. This CDR3 has 17 amino acids. CDR3 in DNA: TGTGCCAGCAGCCAACCGACTTCAGCTCGAAAGACCTATGGCTACACCTTC. This encodes CASSQPTSARKTYGYTF.

In DNA, the CDR3 is TGCAGTGCTCTCTCGGACAGTAGCGGTGAAGCTTTCTTT. This sequence encodes CSALSDSSGEAFF. The J gene is TRBJ1-1, the V gene TRBV20-1; tentative D call: TRBD1 (6 bases). The germline gives CDR1 DFQATT, CDR2 SNEGSKA (reference sequence). This CDR3 comprises 13 residues. Trimming pared 5 bases from V and 7 bases from J, leaving 17 bases between.

Regarding this clonotype: A clone one base away is much larger, so this may be a read error. V is TRBV6-5 and J is TRBJ1-1; unclear D gene. The CDR3 loop spans 13 amino acids. Trimming removed 6 bases from V and 5 bases from J, with 13 bases in between. Germline V gene data show CDR1 as MNHEY and CDR2 as SVGAGI. Written as DNA, the CDR3 is TGTGCCAGCAGCTATACGGGGTGGACTGAAGCTTTCTTT. This encodes CASSYTGWTEAFF.

Notes on this clonotype: Only one base separates this from a far larger clonotype, so it likely reflects a read error. The chain couples TRBV3-1 to TRBJ2-7; D unresolved. The DNA end is a closer match to TRBJ2-5, so the J assignment may be wrong. The CDR3 length is 15 residues. Germline assignment: CDR1 LGHDT and CDR2 YNNKEL (reference sequence). CDR3 sequence reads: CASSQVQSAQETQYF. CDR3 nucleotide sequence: TGTGCCAGCAGCCAAGTCCAGTCCGCCCAGGAGACCCAGTACTTC.

A word on this clonotype: A much larger clone lies a single base off, so this may be a read error. In this CDR3 the conserved last residue, phenylalanine or tryptophan, is missing, so a read error is likely. This chain connects TRBV3-1 to TRBJ1-1, with D hard to call. Germline V gene lookup returns CDR1 LGHDT and CDR2 YNNKEL (reference sequence). The CDR3 runs to 17 residues. Trimming removed 5 bases from V and 4 bases from J, with 23 bases in between. This CDR3 reads CASSGHRPISIRTEAFS. CDR3 nucleotide sequence: TGTGCCAGCAGCGGTCATCGTCCCATTTCAATTCGCACTGAAGCTTTCTCT.

This clonotype showed up many times. The J gene is TRBJ1-5, the V gene TRBV30, with TRBD1 as a possible D gene (5 bases). Germline CDR1 reads GTSNPN; CDR2 reads SVGIG (reference sequence). Deletions cut 2 bases from V and 2 bases from J, with 10 bases between. This CDR3 region has 14 residues. The CDR3 DNA reads as TGTGCCTGGAGTCGGTTGGGGGGCAATCAGCCCCAGCATTTT. Translating it yields CAWSRLGGNQPQHF. The full variable domain, in which reference TRBV30 and TRBJ1-5 provide the parts outside the CDR3, is SQTIHQWPATLVQPVGSPLSLECTVEGTSNPNLYWYRQAAGRGLQLLFYSVGIGQISSEVPQNLSASRPQDRQFILSSKKLLLSDSGFYLCAWSRLGGNQPQHFGDGTRLSIL.

As to this clonotype: Since a much larger clone is just one base distant, this may be a read error. The missing conserved phenylalanine or tryptophan at the end of this CDR3 makes a read error likely. The rearrangement uses TRBV3-1 and TRBJ2-5; D is ambiguous. V lost 5 bases to trimming and J lost 5 bases, with 24 bases between them. Looked up from germline, CDR1 is LGHDT and CDR2 is YNNKEL (reference sequence). This CDR3 spans 17 amino acids. CDR3 DNA sequence: TGTGCCAGCAGCTCACCCGCTCCCATTTCTTTCTCTGAGACCCAGTACCTC. Translation gives CASSSPAPISFSETQYL.

A remark on this clonotype: Being one base from a much bigger clone, this may be a read error. The CDR3 here is CAWSGERGGSNQPQHF. CDR3 DNA: TGTGCCTGGAGTGGTGAACGGGGTGGAAGCAATCAGCCCCAGCATTTT. The chain carries TRBV30 and TRBJ1-5; D is ambiguous. The germline gives CDR1 GTSNPN, CDR2 SVGIG (reference sequence). The CDR3 covers 16 residues. The V gene lost 1 base and the J gene lost 1 base, with 14 bases spanning the gap. Full variable domain (outside the CDR3, taken from reference TRBV30 and TRBJ1-5): SQTIHQWPATLVQPVGSPLSLECTVEGTSNPNLYWYRQAAGRGLQLLFYSVGIGQISSEVPQNLSASRPQDRQFILSSKKLLLSDSGFYLCAWSGERGGSNQPQHFGDGTRLSIL.

This clonotype was seen at least ten times. The genes are TRBV24-1 and TRBJ1-2; unclear D gene. The germline V and J ends were trimmed by 6 bases and 4 bases, with 23 bases remaining between them. Looked up from germline, CDR1 is KGHDR and CDR2 is SFDVKD. CDR3 size: 17 residues. The CDR3 loop is CATSINDSTRKTYGYTF. In nucleotides, the CDR3 is TGTGCCACCAGTATCAACGATAGTACCAGAAAGACCTATGGCTACACCTTC.

The chain couples TRBV20-1 to TRBJ2-1; 13 bases line up with TRBD2. The CDR3 has 18 residues. After removal of 5 bases from V and 2 bases from J, the junction contained 12 bases not matched to a gene. From germline, CDR1 is DFQATT and CDR2 SNEGSKA (reference sequence). CDR3 DNA sequence: TGCAGTGCTCCCGGACTAGCGGGAGAATTGGGGGCCTACAATGAGCAGTTCTTC. Amino acid sequence: CSAPGLAGELGAYNEQFF.

This clonotype came up many times. The chain joins TRBV2 to TRBJ1-6; no definite D call. V lost 5 bases and J 9 bases, leaving 20 bases between the germline ends. Germline CDR1 and CDR2: SNHLY and FYNNEI. This CDR3 has 16 residues. The CDR3 bases are TGTGCCAGCAGTCCAAGCCAGGTTGCCCGTGGTTCACCCCTCCACTTT. It codes for CASSPSQVARGSPLHF.

This clonotype was found many times. The V and J genes are TRBV30 and TRBJ2-5, with D uncertain. The CDR3 totals 13 residues. Germline assignment: CDR1 GTSNPN and CDR2 SVGIG (reference sequence). The germline V and J ends were trimmed by 0 bases and 3 bases, with 8 bases remaining between them. CDR3 protein: CAWSVGLKETQYF. CDR3 nucleotide sequence: TGTGCCTGGAGTGTAGGTCTTAAAGAGACCCAGTACTTC. Drawing the rest from reference TRBV30 and TRBJ2-5, the complete variable domain is SQTIHQWPATLVQPVGSPLSLECTVEGTSNPNLYWYRQAAGRGLQLLFYSVGIGQISSEVPQNLSASRPQDRQFILSSKKLLLSDSGFYLCAWSVGLKETQYFGPGTRLLVL.

This chain links TRBV8-2 with TRBJ2-6; TRBD2 is the table's D call, not checked against the DNA. TRBV8-2 is annotated as a pseudogene. The CDR3 length is 17 residues. Written as DNA, the CDR3 is TGTGGCAGGTGGAGGAGGATAACACAAAGTCGGGCCAACGTCCTGACTTTC. This gives the protein CGRWRRITQSRANVLTF.

V gene TRBV30 combines with J gene TRBJ2-1, with D possibly being TRBD1 (7 bases). CDR1 and CDR2 (germline): GTSNPN, SVGIG (reference sequence). The CDR3 contains 11 residues. Trimming shortened V by 5 bases and J by 9 bases, and 11 bases separated the two germline ends. This CDR3 is CAWSQGGEQFF. In nucleotides, the CDR3 is TGTGCCTGGTCTCAGGGGGGTGAGCAGTTCTTC.

This clonotype came up many times. The chain employs TRBV7-4 and TRBJ1-2; no clear D gene. This CDR3 has 17 amino acids. V dropped 5 bases and J dropped 4 bases, with 23 bases sitting between them. The germline V gene has CDR1 SGHVT and CDR2 SQSDAQ. The chain's CDR3 is CASSITRSARKTYGYTF. The CDR3 region has the DNA TGTGCCAGCAGCATAACGCGTTCAGCTCGAAAGACCTATGGCTACACCTTC. Filled out from reference TRBV7-4 and TRBJ1-2, the complete variable domain reads GAGVSQSPRYKVAKRGRDVALRCDSISGHVTLYWYRQTLGQGSEVLTYSQSDAQRDKSGRPSGRFSAERPERSVSTLKIQRTEQGDSAVYLCASSITRSARKTYGYTFGSGTRLTVV.

This clonotype was seen at least ten times. This chain connects TRBV6-2 or TRBV6-3 to TRBJ2-6; D is undetermined. CDR1 is MNHEY, CDR2 SVGEGT, per germline. The V and J ends lost 6 bases and 5 bases respectively, with 14 bases between them. The CDR3 is 15 amino acids. CDR3 amino acids: CASRDTQRRANVLTF. For the CDR3, the DNA is TGTGCCAGCAGGGATACTCAAAGACGGGCCAACGTCCTGACTTTC.

In its sample, this clonotype was seen many times. This chain uses TRBV7-2 with TRBJ2-3; TRBD2 might be the D (6 bases). Trimming cost V 1 base and J 5 bases, with 13 bases left between them. This CDR3 is 15 amino acids long. CDR1 is SGHTA and CDR2 is FQGNSA in the germline V gene. The chain's CDR3 is CASSLVGQGGDTQYF. The CDR3 nucleotides read TGTGCCAGCAGCTTAGTCGGGCAGGGAGGAGATACGCAGTATTTT.

This clonotype was observed a few times. The rearrangement uses TRBV5-1 and TRBJ2-5; 11 bases map to TRBD2. The CDR3 is made up of 16 amino acids. Trimming cost V 4 bases and J 2 bases; bases outside gene matches: 7. Germline V gene lookup returns CDR1 SGHRS and CDR2 YFSETQ. The CDR3 loop is CASSTQGTSGQETQYF. CDR3 sequence (DNA): TGCGCCAGCAGCACACAAGGGACTAGCGGACAAGAGACCCAGTACTTC.

Note on this clonotype: Since a much larger clone is just one base distant, this may be a read error. The V call is TRBV3-2, the J call TRBJ2-7; the table's D call, TRBD2, has no DNA check behind it. TRBV3-2 is a recognized pseudogene. This CDR3 contains 14 residues. DNA of the CDR3: TGTGCCAGCAGCGATACTAGCGGGAGCTGCGAGCAGTACTTC. The encoded protein is CASSDTSGSCEQYF.

Comments on this clonotype: Possible read error: a much larger clone is one base away. This chain connects TRBV4-1 to TRBJ1-6, with D hard to call. The CDR3 spans 17 residues. Germline V gene sequence: CDR1 MGHRA, CDR2 YSYEKL. CDR3 in DNA: TGCGCCGGCAGCCAAGATCTTATTCGGGCCGATAATTCACCCCTCCACTTT. Its translation is CAGSQDLIRADNSPLHF.

This clonotype has ten or more counts. This sequence joins TRBV7-6 and TRBJ1-2, with no clear D. V lost 4 bases to trimming and J lost 4 bases, with 22 bases between them. This CDR3 has 17 amino acids. Per the germline V gene, CDR1 is SGHVS and CDR2 is FNYEAQ. Written as DNA, the CDR3 is TGTGCCAGCAGCTGCTGGCATGAATCTCGAAAGACCTATGGCTACACCTTC. Translating gives CASSCWHESRKTYGYTF.

This chain joins TRBV5-4 and TRBJ2-5; 7 bases fit TRBD1. Trimming took 4 bases from V and 2 from J; bases not matched to a gene: 5. Germline V gives CDR1 SGHNT, CDR2 YYREEE (reference sequence). This CDR3 has 14 residues. CDR3 residues: CASSGDSFQETQYF. CDR3 in DNA: TGTGCCAGCAGCGGGGACAGCTTTCAAGAGACCCAGTACTTC.

A note on this clonotype: Since a much larger clone is just one base distant, this may be a read error. J is TRBJ2-7 and V is TRBV19, with D unresolved. V lost 7 bases, J lost 2 bases, and 9 bases lay in between. The CDR3 runs 12 residues. Germline V CDR1 and CDR2: LNHDA, SQIVND (reference sequence). The CDR3 DNA sequence: TGTGCCAGTACGGGCAGAACCTACGAGCAGTACTTC. Protein: CASTGRTYEQYF.

This chain uses TRBV20-1 with TRBJ2-5; 14 bases line up with TRBD2. V gave up 4 bases and J gave up 1 base; unmatched junction bases: 14. The CDR3 has 19 amino acids. Per the germline V gene, CDR1 is DFQATT and CDR2 is SNEGSKA (reference sequence). The CDR3 here is CSAKAGLAGELEPQETQYF. DNA for the CDR3: TGCAGTGCTAAGGCGGGACTAGCGGGAGAACTAGAACCCCAAGAGACCCAGTACTTC.

In this sample, this clonotype turned up many times. This chain connects TRBV6-6 to TRBJ2-1, with 8 nucleotides matching TRBD2. The CDR3 totals 16 residues. The V and J ends lost 0 bases and 3 bases, in that order; junction bases with no gene match: 4. Germline V gives CDR1 MNHNY, CDR2 SVGAGI (reference sequence). In DNA form, the CDR3 reads TGTGCCAGCAGTTACTCCGCTAGCGGGCTCTACAATGAGCAGTTCTTC. This sequence encodes CASSYSASGLYNEQFF.